This record concerns one T cell receptor (beta chain) sequence. Its antigen target is currently unknown. The record has no base qualities; no much larger clone is one base away. This record comes from a study of shared clonotypes between healthy human individuals (TCRdb year 2020). At the level of the whole study: The cohort comprised a couple of women and a few men aged 18 to 49 years. To estimate repertoire size and how much clonotypes are shared between individuals, the study performed deep sequencing of blood TCR repertoires from about five healthy adults. Between about 0.85 and 10 billion PBMCs per donor were obtained by leukapheresis. Libraries were prepared and TCR repertoires were sequenced by different laboratories using diverse techniques, in order to increase sequencing depth and limit assay-specific biases. Paper-wide results and their limitations: Based on pairwise subsampling, the degree of clonotype sharing among donors was expected to be affected by sequencing depth. The genetic and exposure-history diversity represented was limited by the small number of donors. Sampling was restricted to blood, and TCR repertoires in tissue are likely to differ from TCR repertoires in blood.

Using the deep immunoSEQ assay, multiplex PCR amplified TCR CDR3 regions from genomic DNA. For each cell subset, the extracted genomic DNA was distributed evenly across all wells of several immunoSEQ 96-well plates, and each plate served as one replicate. For unsorted PBMC, 300 ng genomic DNA, equal to approximately 30,000 T cell genomes, was loaded into each replicate PCR. Ten immunoSEQ deep assay plates were used to sequence unsorted PBMC genomic DNA. The purified libraries were quantified using a Qubit 3.0 fluorometer, sized with a Bioanalyzer 2100, and then quantified again using the KAPA Library Quantification kit. Each immunoSEQ 96-well plate was sequenced on its own single-read 150-cycle Illumina NextSeq 550 flow cell. As for the authors' bioinformatics: Because only junctional sequences without quality scores were contained in the immunoSEQ output, filtering matching that applied to full-length reads could not be performed. To assign V/J genes and CDR3, sequences were annotated using PyIR, a Python wrapper for IgBLAST v1.9, with IMGT germline references. Any read was removed if the V/J assignment was weak (E-value above 1e-6), the CDR3 was missing, or the read contained stop codons, out-of-frame junctions, or ambiguous translated residues. V3J clonotypes were defined by identical inferred V gene, J gene, and CDR3 amino acid sequence. Percentage overlap between repertoires was calculated by dividing the number of shared unique clonotypes by the size of the smaller repertoire. Three approaches were used to assess repertoire richness: RTK rarefaction, the Chao1 estimator, and Recon v2.1 estimates of unobserved clonotypes. Sourced from immuneACCESS, this table was stored by TCRdb with only in-frame sequences that have V and J called. A share of the clones is absent; for the studies checked, an unresolved V gene accounts for under half, and the remainder has no known explanation. V, J and clone size derive from that table, while D and trimming were established from the DNA sequence. The table for this sample lists some 490,000 clones; around 73% of them were counted only once. The ten largest clones add up to about 12% of the sample.

In the germline V gene (reference sequence), CDR1 corresponds to SGHNT and CDR2 to YYREEE. The CDR3 covers 18 residues, taking in both the cysteine and the phenylalanine. Only the CDR3 portion is preserved as DNA: 54 bases, with reading frame beginning at the first base. Clipping removes 0 bases from V and 2 bases from J, with 7 as the unmatched junction base count. Healthy HIV-negative adults with no recently reported acute infections or vaccinations were included as donors. Every donor was a Caucasian adult living in Nashville, Tennessee, USA. In the unsorted samples, roughly 90 million PBMCs were counted, and genomic DNA was extracted using the QIAamp DNA Blood Mini kit. After blood collection by leukapheresis, PBMCs were isolated using Ficoll-Histopaque density gradient centrifugation and then cryopreserved in the vapor phase of liquid nitrogen.

The rearranged segments are TRBV5-4 and TRBJ1-4; TRBD1 lines up with 10 middle nucleotides. The sample consisted of PBMCs. The receptor was derived from a woman between 40 and 55 years old in good health. Some clones in this sample may be carry-over from other donors' samples. The nucleotide sequence reads TGTGCCAGCAGCTTGGCCAAGGGACAGGGGATGACTAATGAAAAACTGTTTTTT. The encoded protein is CASSLAKGQGMTNEKLFF.